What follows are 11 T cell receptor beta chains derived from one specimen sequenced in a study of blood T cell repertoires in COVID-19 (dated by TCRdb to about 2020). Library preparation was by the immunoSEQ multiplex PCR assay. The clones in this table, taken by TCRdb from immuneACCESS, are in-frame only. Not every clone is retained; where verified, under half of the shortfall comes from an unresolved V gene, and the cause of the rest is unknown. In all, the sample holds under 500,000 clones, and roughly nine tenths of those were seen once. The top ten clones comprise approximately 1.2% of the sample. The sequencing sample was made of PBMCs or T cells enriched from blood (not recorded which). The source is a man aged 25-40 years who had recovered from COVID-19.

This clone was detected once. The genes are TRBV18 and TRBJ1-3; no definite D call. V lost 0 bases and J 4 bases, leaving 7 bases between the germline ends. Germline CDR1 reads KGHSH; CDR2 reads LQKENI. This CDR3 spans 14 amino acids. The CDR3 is CASSPPNIGNTIYF. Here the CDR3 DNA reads TGTGCCAGCTCACCACCTAATATCGGAAACACCATATATTTT.

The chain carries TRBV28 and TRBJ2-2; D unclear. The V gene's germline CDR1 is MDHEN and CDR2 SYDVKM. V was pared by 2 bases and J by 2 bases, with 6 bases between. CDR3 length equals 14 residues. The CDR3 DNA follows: TGTGCCAGCAGTTTAGCAGGAAACACCGGGGAGCTGTTTTTT. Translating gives CASSLAGNTGELFF.

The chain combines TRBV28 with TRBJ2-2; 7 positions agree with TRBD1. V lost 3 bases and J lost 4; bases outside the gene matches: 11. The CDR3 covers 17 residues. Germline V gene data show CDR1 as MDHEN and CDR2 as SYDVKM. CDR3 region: CASSFLRGAGGTGELFF. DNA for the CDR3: TGTGCCAGCAGTTTCCTTAGAGGGGCAGGGGGCACCGGGGAGCTGTTTTTT.

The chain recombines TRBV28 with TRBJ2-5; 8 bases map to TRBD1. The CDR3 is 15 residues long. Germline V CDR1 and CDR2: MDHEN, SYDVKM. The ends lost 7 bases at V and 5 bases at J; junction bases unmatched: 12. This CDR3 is CASTPPGGAGETQYF. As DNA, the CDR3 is TGTGCCAGCACCCCCCCAGGGGGCGCCGGTGAGACCCAGTACTTC.

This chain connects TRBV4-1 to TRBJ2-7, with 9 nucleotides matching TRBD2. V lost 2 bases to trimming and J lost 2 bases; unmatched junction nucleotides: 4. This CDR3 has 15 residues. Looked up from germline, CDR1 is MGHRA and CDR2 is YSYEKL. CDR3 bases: TGCGCCAGCAGCCAATGGCCTAGCGGGACCTACGAGCAGTACTTC. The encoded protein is CASSQWPSGTYEQYF.

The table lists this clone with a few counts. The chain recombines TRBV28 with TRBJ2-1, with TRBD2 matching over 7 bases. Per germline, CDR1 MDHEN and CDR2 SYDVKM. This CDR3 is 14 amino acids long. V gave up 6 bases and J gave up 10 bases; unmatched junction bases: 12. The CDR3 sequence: CASRSGRESQEQFF. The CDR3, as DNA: TGTGCCAGCAGATCCGGGCGGGAGAGTCAGGAGCAGTTCTTC.

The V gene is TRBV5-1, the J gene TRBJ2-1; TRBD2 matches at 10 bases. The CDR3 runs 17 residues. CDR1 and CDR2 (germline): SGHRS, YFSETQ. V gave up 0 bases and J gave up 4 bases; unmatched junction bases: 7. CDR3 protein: CASSLAEAGGLYNEQFF. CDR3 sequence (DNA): TGCGCCAGCAGCTTGGCCGAAGCGGGAGGGTTATACAATGAGCAGTTCTTC.

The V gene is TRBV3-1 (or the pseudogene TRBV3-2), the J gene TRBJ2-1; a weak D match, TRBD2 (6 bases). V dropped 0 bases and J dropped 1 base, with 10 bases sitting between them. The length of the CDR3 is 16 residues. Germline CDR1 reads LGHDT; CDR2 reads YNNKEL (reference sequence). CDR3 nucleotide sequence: TGTGCCAGCAGCCAAGAGGAGGGTCAGTCCTACAATGAGCAGTTCTTC. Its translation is CASSQEEGQSYNEQFF.

This CDR3 reads CASSPTGQGKTQYF. In nucleotides, the CDR3 is TGTGCCAGCAGCCCCACTGGACAGGGAAAGACCCAGTACTTC. The rearrangement links TRBV28 to TRBJ2-5; 8 positions match TRBD1. CDR1 MDHEN and CDR2 SYDVKM come from the germline V gene. CDR3 size: 14 residues. J was trimmed by 6 bases and V by 6 bases; bases with no gene match: 9.

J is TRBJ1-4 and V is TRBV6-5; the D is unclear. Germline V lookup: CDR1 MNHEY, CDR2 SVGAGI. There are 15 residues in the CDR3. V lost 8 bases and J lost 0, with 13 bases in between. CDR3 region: CASRSGSATNEKLFF. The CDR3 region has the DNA TGTGCCAGCCGGTCGGGGAGCGCAACTAATGAAAAACTGTTTTTT.

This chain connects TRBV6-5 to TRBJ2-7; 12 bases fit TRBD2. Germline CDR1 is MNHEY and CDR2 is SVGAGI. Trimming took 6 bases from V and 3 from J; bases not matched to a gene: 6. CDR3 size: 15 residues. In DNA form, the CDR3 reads TGTGCCAGCAGGAGAGCTAGCGGGGGGGGCTACGAGCAGTACTTC. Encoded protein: CASRRASGGGYEQYF.